This TCR beta chain was sequenced during a study of blood T cell repertoires in COVID-19. Turning to the study itself: Acute and convalescent COVID-19 samples came from the United States, Italy and Spain. PBMCs, B-cell-depleted T cells, or T cells provided the cDNA or gDNA that made up the material.

Per the original data handling: Nucleated cell number was recorded as an estimate derived from reference gene primer amplification. Some clones are missing from TCRdb's copy, which holds only in-frame ones; the method was immunoSEQ multiplex PCR. V and J calls and clone size are given by that table; D and trimming were obtained from the DNA. The data contain 250,000 or so clones, 83% of them singletons. Trimming took off 8 bases at V and 10 bases at J, with 20 bases between the two ends. Germline values: CDR1 MDHEN, CDR2 SYDVKM. The CDR3 spans 13 residues. This sequence was found in a human donor in a cohort sampled during active COVID-19. This chain joins TRBV28 and TRBJ1-1, with D perhaps TRBD1 (6 bases). The sample was peripheral blood. In DNA form, the CDR3 reads TGTGCCAGCTTACGTATGGGGGCCACGGGAGCTTTCTTT. This translates into CASLRMGATGAFF. Combining the CDR3 with reference TRBV28 and TRBJ1-1 gives the whole variable domain DVKVTQSSRYLVKRTGEKVFLECVQDMDHENMFWYRQDPGLGLRLIYFSYDVKMKEKGDIPEGYSVSREKKERFSLILESASTNQTSMYLCASLRMGATGAFFGQGTRLTVV.